The 5 T cell receptor beta chains reported below all come from one sample, sequenced in a study of TIL therapy for anti-PD-1-resistant metastatic lung cancer. The time point is: pre-treatment sample, taken before nivolumab and TIL therapy. Pleural nodules or supraclavicular lymph nodes made up most of the excised metastases sampled. Sequencing used immunoSEQ v3. Sequencing was performed with immunoSEQ multiplex PCR; in TCRdb, only in-frame clones are kept and a portion is missing. The sample shows 20,000 to 30,000 clones, just under 75% of them seen only once. This specimen was tumor tissue, taken at baseline. These receptors were taken from a person between 25 and 80 years old with non-small cell lung cancer.

This clone came up a few times. The chain employs TRBV30 and TRBJ1-1; unclear D gene. Trimming took off 0 bases at V and 8 bases at J, with 13 bases between the two ends. CDR1 and CDR2 (germline): GTSNPN, SVGIG (reference sequence). CDR3 length: 13 residues. The CDR3 coding sequence is TGTGCCTGGAGTGTAGCCCGGCCCCGAGAAGCTTTCTTT. Translation: CAWSVARPREAFF.

This clone has only a few counts. The V gene is TRBV5-5, the J gene TRBJ2-5; the match to TRBD2 covers 15 bases. Germline V gives CDR1 SGHKS, CDR2 YYEKEE (reference sequence). The CDR3 extends over 14 amino acids. The J segment lost 2 bases and the V segment lost 7 bases, leaving 0 bases of the junction unmatched. CDR3 DNA: TGTGCCAGCGGGACTAGCGGGGGGCAAGAGACCCAGTACTTC. It codes for CASGTSGGQETQYF.

V is TRBV30 and J is TRBJ1-6, with 10 bases matching TRBD1. The V segment lost 4 bases and the J segment 4 bases; nucleotides outside the gene matches: 7. Germline assignment: CDR1 GTSNPN and CDR2 SVGIG (reference sequence). The CDR3 covers 16 residues. CDR3 sequence: CAWTGTGVWYNSPLHF. The CDR3 bases are TGTGCCTGGACAGGGACAGGGGTTTGGTATAATTCACCCCTCCACTTT.

The chain recombines TRBV4-2 with TRBJ1-5; D gene ambiguous. V was shortened by 0 bases and J by 4 bases, with 4 bases between the two germline ends. Germline assignment: CDR1 LGHNA and CDR2 YNFKEQ. The CDR3 totals 13 residues. CDR3 residues: CASSQDRNQPQHF. CDR3 in DNA: TGTGCCAGCAGCCAAGACAGGAATCAGCCCCAGCATTTT.

This rearrangement joins TRBV4-2 to TRBJ2-7; a possible D gene is TRBD2 (6 bases). Germline V gene lookup returns CDR1 LGHNA and CDR2 YNFKEQ. The CDR3 loop spans 14 amino acids. Trimming removed 1 base at V and 5 bases at J, with 12 bases between. The CDR3 region is CASSQGGTQDEQYF. CDR3 nucleotides: TGTGCCAGCAGCCAAGGCGGGACTCAGGACGAGCAGTACTTC.